The clone carrying this TCR beta chain appeared a single time. At one end, the junction sequence differs from germline, possibly due to a read error. Produced via immunoSEQ multiplex PCR; TCRdb's table is partial and in-frame only. The sample contains roughly 15,000 clones, around 85% of which appear only once. The CDR3 consists of 12 residues. The germline gives CDR1 LNHNV, CDR2 YYDKDF (reference sequence). The data originate from a study of follicular helper T cells after annual influenza vaccination. Noted time point: 2014-2015 season, 7 days after vaccination. Vaccine contraindications, substance abuse, HIV/AIDS, active malignancy and active illness excluded donors. Sorted cTfh were non-naive CD4+CXCR5+PD-1+, either ICOS+CD38+ or ICOS-CD38-.

The chain employs TRBV15 and TRBJ2-7; weak D call: TRBD1 (6 bases). The receptor's source is an adult who received the influenza vaccine. The starting material was CXCR5+ CD38- circulating T follicular helper cells from blood, obtained 7 days after influenza vaccination. Specified subset: circulating Tfh, non-naive CD4+CXCR5+PD-1+ (ICOS+CD38+ or ICOS-CD38-). CDR3 amino acids: CATSRTTGGAHF. CDR3 nucleotide sequence: TGTGCCACCAGCAGAACGACAGGTGGTGCGCATTTC.